Listed below are T cell receptor beta chains from one sample, sequenced in a study of breast tumors, draining lymph nodes, adjacent tissues. TCRdb redid the calling of the multiplex PCR reads with MiXCR, one entry per CDR3 protein. This table holds around 130,000 distinct CDR3 sequences, about 20% found once. The sample was axillary lymph node tissue. The receptor set was obtained from a female donor with breast cancer. Some clones in this sample may be carry-over from other donors' samples. Each CDR3 is given with its conserved first and last residue. A D gene is named only where the DNA matches it firmly. Some rows have no size entry. The others give once, few or many, or a class for an expanded clone.

NA,TRBV10-1,many,TRBJ2-3,TGCGCCAGCAGTGAGTCTGGGGGACACCACACAGATACGCAGTATTTT,CASSESGGHHTDTQYF
NA,TRBV24-1,many,TRBJ2-7,TGTGCCACCAGTGACCAGACCGGGACGGACTCCTACGAGCAGTACTTC,CATSDQTGTDSYEQYF
TRBD1,TRBV20-1,many,TRBJ2-6,TGCAGTGCTAGAGATTACAATAGTAGACAGGGTGTGGGCTCTGGGGCCAACGTCCTGACTTTC,CSARDYNSRQGVGSGANVLTF
NA,TRBV27,many,TRBJ2-7,TGTGCCAGCAGTTTGCAGGGTCACTACGAGCAGTACTTC,CASSLQGHYEQYF
NA,TRBV27,many,TRBJ1-2,TGTGCCAGCAGTGTTGCAGAAGCCTATGGCTACACCTTC,CASSVAEAYGYTF
NA,TRBV24-1,NA,TRBJ1-1,TGTGCCACCAGTGCCCTTTTTCCTTTCTTT,CATSALFPFF
TRBD1,TRBV6-6,many,TRBJ1-2,TGTGCCAGCAGTTACTCGACAGGACAGGGGGCCGCTGGCTACACCTTC,CASSYSTGQGAAGYTF
NA,TRBV6-1,many,TRBJ1-6,TGTGCCAGCAGGCGACAAGTGGAGAATTCACCCCTCCACTTT,CASRRQVENSPLHF
TRBD2,TRBV20-1,many,TRBJ2-5,TGCAGTGCTAGAGGGGGGTTTACTAGCGGGGGGGAGACCCAGTACTTC,CSARGGFTSGGETQYF
NA,TRBV5-1,many,TRBJ2-2,TGCGCCAGCTCCAGTTCCCGGTCCACCGGGGAGCTGTTTTTT,CASSSSRSTGELFF
NA,TRBV28,few,TRBJ1-5,TGTGCCAGCAGTGAGTTGAGGTTAAATCAGCCCCAGCATTTT,CASSELRLNQPQHF
NA,TRBV2,once,TRBJ2-3,TGTGCCAGCAGCAGGGGAGATACGCAGTGTTTC,CASSRGDTQCF
TRBD2,TRBV4-1,NA,TRBJ2-1,TGCGCCAGCAGCCAGGAGGGCGGGAGGACCGGGGATGAGCAGTTCTTC,CASSQEGGRTGDEQFF
TRBD2,TRBV5-1,once,TRBJ2-6,TGCGCCAGCCGGGGAGCGTTCGGGGGGATCTCTGGGGCCAACGTCCTGACTTTC,CASRGAFGGISGANVLTF
NA,TRBV6-5,many,TRBJ2-7,TGTGCCAGCGGCGGGACAGACGCCTACGAGCAGTACTTC,CASGGTDAYEQYF
NA,TRBV9,many,TRBJ1-3,TGTGCCAGCAGCGTATTCTCTCAAGTAAGCTCTGGAAACACCATATATTTT,CASSVFSQVSSGNTIYF
NA,TRBV12-3/TRBV12-4,many,TRBJ1-4,TGTGCCAGCAGTTGGGGTGAAAAACTGTTTTTT,CASSWGEKLFF
NA,TRBV7-6,many,TRBJ1-5,TGTGCCAGCAGCTTACAGGGTGGTCTAGATCAGCCCCAGCATTTT,CASSLQGGLDQPQHF
TRBD1,TRBV6-4,many,TRBJ2-1,TGTGCCAGCAGTGGGACAGGGGGCTACAATGAGCAGTTCTTC,CASSGTGGYNEQFF
NA,TRBV10-1,many,TRBJ1-6,TGCGCCAGCAGTTTACTTGGGGATTCACCCCTCCACTTT,CASSLLGDSPLHF
TRBD2,TRBV6-1,many,TRBJ2-5,TGTGCCAGCACCACTAGCGGGGGGGTCCAAGAGACCCAGTACTTC,CASTTSGGVQETQYF
TRBD1,TRBV6-2/TRBV6-3,many,TRBJ1-5,TGTGCCAGTCGGGACAGGTTCAATCAGCCCCAGCATTTT,CASRDRFNQPQHF
NA,TRBV30,many,TRBJ2-7,TGTGCCTGGAGCAGCGGGCCCTACGAGCAGTACTTC,CAWSSGPYEQYF
NA,TRBV20-1,NA,TRBJ1-1,TGCAGTGCGGGCGAGGGGGGCGAGGCTGAAGCTTTCTTT,CSAGEGGEAEAFF
NA,TRBV7-9,NA,TRBJ2-1,TGTGCCAGCAGCATCAACCCCCCAGGAGACCCTTACAATGAGCAGTTCTTC,CASSINPPGDPYNEQFF
NA,TRBV7-2,many,TRBJ2-2,TGTGCCAGCAGCTCGTATACGGGGACCGGGGAGCTGTTTTTT,CASSSYTGTGELFF
NA,TRBV4-2,many,TRBJ1-5,TGTGCCAGCAGCCTAGACAGTCTCAATCAGCCCCAGCATTTT,CASSLDSLNQPQHF
NA,TRBV27,NA,TRBJ1-2,TGTGCCAGCAGTCAACGACGGGGGAACTATGGCTACACCTTC,CASSQRRGNYGYTF
NA,TRBV19,many,TRBJ2-7,TGTGCCAGTAGTGTGCAGTTTAGAGGGCACGAGCAGTACTTC,CASSVQFRGHEQYF
TRBD2,TRBV9,many,TRBJ2-7,TGTGCCAGCAGTTCGGGAGGGACCTACGAGCAGTACTTC,CASSSGGTYEQYF
TRBD2,TRBV11-2,few,TRBJ2-3,TGTGCCAGCAGCTTTACCGTAGCGGGAGTAAAAGATACGCAGTATTTT,CASSFTVAGVKDTQYF